These T cell receptor beta chains were read from a single sample in a study of T cell therapy after organ transplantation. Clones were sequenced by immunoSEQ multiplex PCR, and TCRdb holds only the in-frame ones, with some missing. The sample includes some 5,000 clones, approximately 74% of them seen just once. For these TCRs, the target antigens are not known. The material was CD8+ T cells from blood, obtained after autologous CMV-specific T cell therapy. The receptors were sampled from a human patient who had received a solid organ transplant and had CMV disease. Some T cells may be transferred from the graft donor. Each CDR3 is given with its conserved first and last residue.

V: TRBV2; CDR3: CASSDRGGNTEAFF
V: TRBV27; CDR3: CASSLRQGTGELFF
V: TRBV4-1; CDR3: CASSQEAGFEQYF
V: TRBV7-9; CDR3: CASSFQGSSYEQYF
V: TRBV25-1; CDR3: CASSEYSGEAFF
V: TRBV5-1; CDR3: CASSVSGGKQYF
V: TRBV15; CDR3: CATSLQGFLNTEAFF
V: TRBV6-6; CDR3: CASSYFRGATDTQYF
V: TRBV7-2; CDR3: CASSLLGGPNNEQFF
V: TRBV7-9; CDR3: CASSLVGGIEGYTF
V: TRBV7-9; CDR3: CASSPPARDIRSPLHF
V: TRBV19; CDR3: CASSILQGSTDTQYF
V: TRBV28; CDR3: CASSFLREGSGNTIYF
V: TRBV11-1; CDR3: CASSRRTDTQYF
V: TRBV7-9; CDR3: CASSTTGKNTEAFF
V: TRBV5-6; CDR3: CASSSGWANEKLFF
V: TRBV2; CDR3: CASSVWQGAYNEQFF
V: TRBV27; CDR3: CASSFGHNQPQHF
V: TRBV6-5; CDR3: CASSYFGTGNEQFF
V: TRBV10-2; CDR3: CASSEPTESTDTQYF
V: TRBV25-1; CDR3: CASSEYWNTGELFF
V: TRBV4-2; CDR3: CASSQDPGLPETQYF
V: TRBV6-4; CDR3: CASSYSNQGTQYF
V: TRBV7-9; CDR3: CASTTGGNSYNEQFF
V: TRBV9; CDR3: CASSGQGRDTEAFF
V: TRBV5-4; CDR3: CASSYLEGSGGYTF
V: TRBV14; CDR3: CASSQVWSTYEQYF
V: TRBV27; CDR3: CASSSPSTSGSNYEQYF
V: TRBV7-8; CDR3: CASSLAPGFLGESMNTEAFF
V: TRBV27; CDR3: CASSSKPAGGLLLGLTPYEQYF
V: TRBV13; CDR3: CASSLGLRANEQYF
V: TRBV27; CDR3: CASSRDSYEQYF
V: TRBV6-6; CDR3: CASSGSSIQGDQPQHF
V: TRBV6-4; CDR3: CASSEQGGESQPQHF
V: TRBV19; CDR3: CASSPRLAGGSYNEQFF
V: TRBV10-3; CDR3: CASADLYNEQFF
V: TRBV2; CDR3: CASSDPQGYNSPLHF
V: TRBV6-5; CDR3: CASSYGQGPNEQYF
V: TRBV6-5; CDR3: CASTRGGRVETQYF
V: TRBV7-8; CDR3: CASSPGGGRNADTQYF
V: TRBV7-9; CDR3: CASSSGQGVRNEQFF
V: TRBV5-1; CDR3: CASSQGAGSRTIADTQYF
V: TRBV28; CDR3: CASSLPGRVNTEAFF
V: TRBV18; CDR3: CASSPTEHTDTQYF
V: TRBV27; CDR3: CASSLPQGRKGNEQFF
V: TRBV28; CDR3: CASSSRDTYQETQYF
V: TRBV18; CDR3: CASSPNPTVITQETQYF
V: TRBV6-6; CDR3: CASSYSNSQEQFF
V: TRBV7-7; CDR3: CASSGTVGDEQYF
V: TRBV6-5; CDR3: CASSPSDSFYNEQFF
V: TRBV28; CDR3: CASLGGYNEQFF
V: TRBV11-2; CDR3: CASSSTGPVSGNTIYF
V: TRBV6-6; CDR3: CASSTGTGEFF
V: TRBV28; CDR3: CASSLPPGRVTGGKTQYF
V: TRBV28; CDR3: CASSFLLEVATQYF